This T cell receptor (beta chain) stems from a study of blood T cells in healthy people across ages (dated by TCRdb to 2013 to 2016). With regard to the full study: In model experiments, roughly one uniquely barcoded TCR beta cDNA molecule per two T cells was captured by template switching. To avoid experimental bias, donors of different ages were spread randomly across the sequencing lanes. To track age-related changes in TCR beta repertoire diversity, the study relied on deep sequencing normalized with unique cDNA molecular identifiers. Four age groups were formed from the donors: young (average approximately 15 years), middle-aged (around 40), aged (62) and long-lived (approximately 80). The study analyzed two additional independent replicas of 1 million unique cDNA reads from the same blood draw for two donors, one aged 18 to 30 and one aged 80 or older. General findings and caveats noted by the study authors: The CMV infection status of donors was not known, potentially confounding age-related changes in expanded clonotypes. Estimates of total diversity based on one million sequenced T cells were regarded as lower bounds and as underestimates. Bulk unsorted PBMC profiling prevented conclusive comparison of naive and antigen-experienced compartments. As age increased, observed TCR beta diversity per million T cells dropped in a roughly linear way, and a significant reduction was already evident by age around 41. Compared with the aged group, the long-lived group had more naive CD4+ T cells, fewer expanded clones and increased TCR diversity, suggesting age selection. There was a strong correlation between observed TCR beta diversity and the percentage of naive T cells measured by flow cytometry.

Libraries were prepared through 5' RACE. These reads were obtained on an Illumina HiSeq 2500. A second PCR of roughly 6 to 12 cycles was performed with a sample-barcoded 5' primer and a J-beta primer mix. A template-switch 5' adaptor carrying 12 random nucleotides introduced a unique molecular identifier onto each TCR beta cDNA molecule. Each sample yielded at least 2.5 million CDR3-containing paired-end reads. First-strand cDNA synthesis was performed from all RNA using the Mint cDNA synthesis kit, with priming by a TRBC-specific oligonucleotide. Following uracil-DNA glycosylase treatment, a first 18-cycle PCR with universal primers M1SS and BC2_uni_R was performed on all cDNA. As for how the authors treated the data: For normalization, 1 million high-quality reads were randomly selected from each sample, with every read carrying a distinct molecular identifier. Instead of being binned into consensus sequences, reads with shared molecular identifiers were discarded. CDR3 identification, clonotype clustering and error correction used MiTCR with a Q25 quality threshold and the strictest error-elimination algorithm. A nonparametric unseen species model using Euler transformation provided a lower-bound estimate of total TCR beta diversity. In-frame beta chains were kept once TCRdb had trimmed the public reads at Q25 with fastp and called clones with MiXCR. Entries are consolidated by CDR3 protein sequence, retaining the most common genes and DNA. The V and J calls were determined by TCRdb, not by the authors. For this sample the table gives hundreds of thousands of distinct CDR3 sequences, of which approximately 53% were detected only once. The ten most abundant clones make up under 30% of the sample.

The donors were about 40 Caucasian individuals from Russia, aged roughly 6 to 100 years, who were systemically healthy. Approximately 9.3 milliliters of peripheral blood were collected from each donor into EDTA-treated Vacutainer tubes. Ficoll-Paque density-gradient centrifugation was used to isolate PBMCs, with at least 6.5 million per sample. Total RNA was extracted from PBMCs with Trizol reagent, with at least 5 micrograms obtained per sample. Naive CD45RAhigh/CD27high T cell percentages were measured by flow cytometry on a PBMC aliquot from every donor. This clonotype has at least ten counts. Its antigen is still unknown. No much larger clone exists at a distance of one base, and base qualities are not known. V has 6 bases trimmed and J has 1 base trimmed; junction bases matching no gene number 4. Via the germline V gene, CDR1 is SQVTM and CDR2 ANQGSEA. The CDR3 covers 13 residues, taking in both the cysteine and the phenylalanine. Only the CDR3 DNA is retained, 39 bases long and in frame from the first base.

The sample consisted of blood. The receptor was isolated from a man in his forties or fifties in good health. Rearrangement joined TRBV29-1 to TRBJ2-7, with 9 bases aligning to TRBD1. The sequenced DNA: TGCAGCGTGGGAGGACAGGGGTCCTACGAGCAGTACTTC. Its coded protein is CSVGGQGSYEQYF.